A selection of T cell receptor beta chains follows, all from one sample in a study of early T cells in non-severe SARS-CoV-2 infection. TCRdb ran MiXCR on the 5' RACE reads and lists one entry per CDR3 protein. This sample has about 71,000 distinct CDR3 sequences, with over 10% found just once. The sequences come from whole blood, collected at baseline. All receptors derive from an adult who was a healthcare worker with PCR-confirmed SARS-CoV-2 infection or an uninfected control (not recorded which). CDR3s include the opening cysteine and the closing phenylalanine or tryptophan. The order of the fields is D gene, J gene, V gene, clone size, CDR3 DNA, CDR3 protein. D genes are given only for firm matches. Part of the rows lack a size; the others show once, few, many or a class for expanded clones.

D: TRBD1; J: TRBJ2-1; V: TRBV28; size: many; DNA: TGTGCCAGCCAACCTCTGGGTGGGGGACAGGGGGAATCCGGGCAGTTCTTC; CDR3: CASQPLGGGQGESGQFF
D: -; J: TRBJ1-2; V: TRBV12-3/TRBV12-4; size: -; DNA: TGTGCCAGCAGTTCACAGGATAACTATGGCTACACCTTC; CDR3: CASSSQDNYGYTF
D: -; J: TRBJ2-7; V: TRBV9; size: many; DNA: TGTGCCAGCAGCGTCGCGATCGGGACGGACCTCTACGAGCAGTACTTC; CDR3: CASSVAIGTDLYEQYF
D: -; J: TRBJ2-7; V: TRBV7-9; size: many; DNA: TGTGCCAGCAGCTTTCGGCCCTACGAGCAGTACTTC; CDR3: CASSFRPYEQYF
D: -; J: TRBJ2-7; V: TRBV28; size: -; DNA: TGTGCCAGCAGAGCGACTACGATGGAGCAGTACTTC; CDR3: CASRATTMEQYF
D: -; J: TRBJ2-5; V: TRBV7-2; size: -; DNA: TGTGCCAGCAGCAACCTGGAGACCCAGTACTTC; CDR3: CASSNLETQYF
D: -; J: TRBJ2-3; V: TRBV4-3; size: -; DNA: TGCGCCAGCAGCCAAGCGGAGGCGGGGTCGGATACGCAGTATTTT; CDR3: CASSQAEAGSDTQYF
D: TRBD1; J: TRBJ1-2; V: TRBV7-8; size: many; DNA: TGTGCCAGCAGCTTAGGACAGGGGATATCTGGCTACACCTTC; CDR3: CASSLGQGISGYTF
D: -; J: TRBJ1-3; V: TRBV6-5; size: -; DNA: TGTGCCAGCAGCCTAGACCGCTACTCTGGAAACACCATATATTTT; CDR3: CASSLDRYSGNTIYF
D: TRBD2; J: TRBJ2-3; V: TRBV3-1; size: -; DNA: TGTGCCAGCACCGGGACTAGCGGGGGGCGCACAGATACGCAGTATTTT; CDR3: CASTGTSGGRTDTQYF
D: -; J: TRBJ1-1; V: TRBV20-1; size: -; DNA: TGCAGTGCTTCTACACCGGCCGACACTGAAGCTTTCTTT; CDR3: CSASTPADTEAFF
D: -; J: TRBJ2-5; V: TRBV5-1; size: few; DNA: TGCGCCAGCAGCTTGGCCGTCGGAGTTCAAGAGACCCAGTACTTC; CDR3: CASSLAVGVQETQYF
D: -; J: TRBJ1-2; V: TRBV7-9; size: few; DNA: TGTGCCAGCAGCTCCTTGCTGGGGCGGAGTGGCTACACCTTC; CDR3: CASSSLLGRSGYTF
D: -; J: TRBJ1-2; V: TRBV5-6; size: few; DNA: TGTGCCAGCAGCTTCGGCGGCGATAACTATGGCTACACCTTC; CDR3: CASSFGGDNYGYTF
D: -; J: TRBJ1-3; V: TRBV7-9; size: -; DNA: TGTGCCAGCAGCTACCTCCCCGTCCGGGGGATTCTATTTGGAAACACCATATATTTT; CDR3: CASSYLPVRGILFGNTIYF
D: TRBD1; J: TRBJ1-2; V: TRBV20-1; size: many; DNA: TGCAGTGCTAGAGCTGGGCAGGGGGCTTTCTATGGCTACACCTTC; CDR3: CSARAGQGAFYGYTF
D: -; J: TRBJ2-7; V: TRBV6-2/TRBV6-3; size: -; DNA: TGTGCCAGCAGTACCCTACAGGCCTACGAGCAGTACTTC; CDR3: CASSTLQAYEQYF
D: -; J: TRBJ2-7; V: TRBV5-1; size: many; DNA: TGCGCCAGCAGCTTAACAGGGTCCGAGCAGTACTTC; CDR3: CASSLTGSEQYF
D: TRBD1; J: TRBJ1-1; V: TRBV9; size: few; DNA: TGTGCCAGCAGCTCCCTCCGAGACAGGGGTCTCTTCACTGAAGCTTTCTTT; CDR3: CASSSLRDRGLFTEAFF
D: TRBD1; J: TRBJ1-1; V: TRBV6-5; size: -; DNA: TGTGCCAGCAGTTATCGTCAGGGGGGAAACACTGAAGCTTTCTTT; CDR3: CASSYRQGGNTEAFF